This entry is about one T cell receptor beta chain. Its target is unknown. This record belongs to a study of Ad26.COV2.S vaccination and SARS-CoV-2 variants. Study-level information: The donor was enrolled in the Ad26.COV2.S arm of the COV1001 trial.

V was cut by 3 bases and J by 1 base, with 4 bases left in between. The germline V gene encodes CDR1 DFQATT and CDR2 SNEGSKA (reference sequence). This CDR3 spans 12 amino acids. General study results and limits: Recipients given vaccine exceeded placebo recipients in spike-specific TCR breadth.

Sequencing used immunoSEQ multiplex PCR; TCRdb keeps in-frame clones, though not all of them. The sample shows 250,000 to 300,000 clones, 80% to 90% of them seen only once. Treatment defined: 15 to 20 received Ad26.COV2.S at low or high dose, single or two shots; five or six received placebo; per-sample allocation not given. Day 63 after the first injection of vaccine or placebo was the sampling time. The V gene is TRBV20-1, the J gene TRBJ1-5; no firm D call. Sequenced here: peripheral blood, sampled in a trial of Ad26.COV2.S vaccine versus placebo. The sequence was obtained from a person aged 18-65 years who received the Ad26.COV2.S COVID-19 vaccine or a placebo. DNA of the CDR3: TGCAGTGCTAGTCCCAGCAATCAGCCCCAGCATTTT. Amino acids: CSASPSNQPQHF.